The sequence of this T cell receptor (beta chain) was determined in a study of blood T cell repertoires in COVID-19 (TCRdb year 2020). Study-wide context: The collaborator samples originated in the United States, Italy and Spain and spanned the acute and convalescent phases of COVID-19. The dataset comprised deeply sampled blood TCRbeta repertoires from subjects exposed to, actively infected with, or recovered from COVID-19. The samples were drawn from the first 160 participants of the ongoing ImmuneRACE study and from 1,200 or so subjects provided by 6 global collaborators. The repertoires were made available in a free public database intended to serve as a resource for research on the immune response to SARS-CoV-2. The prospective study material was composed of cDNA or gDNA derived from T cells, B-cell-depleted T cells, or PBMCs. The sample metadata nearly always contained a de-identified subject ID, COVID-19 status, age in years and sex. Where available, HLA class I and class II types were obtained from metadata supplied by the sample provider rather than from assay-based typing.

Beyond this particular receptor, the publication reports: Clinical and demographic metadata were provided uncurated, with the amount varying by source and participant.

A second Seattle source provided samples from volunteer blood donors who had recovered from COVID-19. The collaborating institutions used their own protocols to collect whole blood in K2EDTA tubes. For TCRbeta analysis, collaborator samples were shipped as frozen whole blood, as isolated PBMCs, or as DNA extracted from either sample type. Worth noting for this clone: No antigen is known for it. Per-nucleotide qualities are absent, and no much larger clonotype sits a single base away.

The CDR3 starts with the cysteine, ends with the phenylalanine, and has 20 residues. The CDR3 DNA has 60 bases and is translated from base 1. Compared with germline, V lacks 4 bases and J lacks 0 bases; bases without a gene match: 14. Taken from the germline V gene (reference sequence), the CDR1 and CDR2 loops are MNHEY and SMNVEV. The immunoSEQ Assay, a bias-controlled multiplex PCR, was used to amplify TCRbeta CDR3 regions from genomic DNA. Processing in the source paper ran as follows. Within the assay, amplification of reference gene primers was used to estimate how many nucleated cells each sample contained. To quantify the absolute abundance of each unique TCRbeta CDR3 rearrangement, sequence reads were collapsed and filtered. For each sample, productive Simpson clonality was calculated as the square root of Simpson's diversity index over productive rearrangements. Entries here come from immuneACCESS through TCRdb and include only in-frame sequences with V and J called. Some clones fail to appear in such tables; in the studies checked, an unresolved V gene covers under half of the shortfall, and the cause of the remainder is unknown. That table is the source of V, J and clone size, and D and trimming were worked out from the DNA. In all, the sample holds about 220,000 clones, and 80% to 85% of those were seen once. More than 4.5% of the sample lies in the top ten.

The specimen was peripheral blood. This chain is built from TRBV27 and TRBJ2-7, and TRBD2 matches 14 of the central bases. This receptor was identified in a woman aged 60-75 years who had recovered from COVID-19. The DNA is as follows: TGTGCCAGCAGTTCGGTCGTCCGGACTAGCGGGGGGCATAGCTCCTACGAGCAGTACTTC. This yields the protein CASSSVVRTSGGHSSYEQYF.